This TCR beta chain emerged from a study of OX40 agonist ivuxolimab in advanced cancers. This CDR3 contains 13 residues. Germline CDR1 and CDR2: SGHTS and YDEGEE. The germline V and J ends were trimmed by 0 bases and 4 bases, with 8 bases remaining between them. Measured with immunoSEQ multiplex PCR; TCRdb has only the in-frame clones, and not every one. The table includes 45,000 or so clones, approximately 85% detected once. Material: CD4+ or CD8+ T cells sorted from blood, obtained in a trial of the OX40 agonist ivuxolimab. The V and J genes are TRBV5-8 and TRBJ2-7; D unclear. The receptor comes from an adult with an advanced solid tumor such as melanoma, head and neck, liver or kidney cancer. The CDR3 DNA sequence: TGTGCCAGCAGCTTGGGTGCCCAGTACGAGCAGTACTTC. Amino acid sequence: CASSLGAQYEQYF.